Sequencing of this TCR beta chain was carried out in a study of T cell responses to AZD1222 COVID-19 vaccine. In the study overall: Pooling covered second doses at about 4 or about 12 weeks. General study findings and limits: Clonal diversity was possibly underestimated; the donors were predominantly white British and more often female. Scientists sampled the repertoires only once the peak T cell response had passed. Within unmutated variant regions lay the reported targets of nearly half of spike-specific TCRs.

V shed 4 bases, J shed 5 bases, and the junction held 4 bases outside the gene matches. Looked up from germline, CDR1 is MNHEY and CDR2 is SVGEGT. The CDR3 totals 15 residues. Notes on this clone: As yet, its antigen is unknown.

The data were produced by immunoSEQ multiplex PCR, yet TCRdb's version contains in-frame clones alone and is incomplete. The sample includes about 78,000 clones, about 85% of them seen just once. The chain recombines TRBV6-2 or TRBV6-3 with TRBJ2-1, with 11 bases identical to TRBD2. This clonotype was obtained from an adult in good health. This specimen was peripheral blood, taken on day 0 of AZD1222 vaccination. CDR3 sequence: CASSSSGRRNNEQFF. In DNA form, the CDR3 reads TGTGCCAGCAGTTCTAGCGGGAGGAGGAACAATGAGCAGTTCTTC.